This T cell receptor (beta chain) was sequenced for a study of cytomegalovirus exposure and HLA in healthy donors. The study's findings and limits: In a later analysis, productive TCRs from donors in an Asian-associated ancestry cluster reportedly carried fewer N-insertions than the cohort mean. An assumption of roughly uniform sequencing depth across donors underlay the presence/absence analyses.

The V and J ends lost 7 bases and 4 bases, in that order; junction bases with no gene match: 9. CDR3 length equals 15 residues. In germline, CDR1 is LNHDA, CDR2 SQIVND (reference sequence). PCR was performed using 60 Vbeta and 13 Jbeta primers. Profiling relied on immunoSEQ multiplex PCR, and the TCRdb table lists in-frame clones only, not all of them. This sample has a few hundred thousand clones, with 80% found just once. Comments on this clone: Its antigen is undetermined.

The rearrangement joins TRBV19 to TRBJ1-4; 7 bases agree with TRBD1. Sequenced input: PBMCs. The clonotype comes from a girl aged 2-10 years in good health and CMV-seronegative. CDR3 DNA sequence: TGTGCCAGTAATCCGGGACAGTCGATTAATGAAAAACTGTTTTTT. This encodes CASNPGQSINEKLFF. Full variable domain (remainder filled in from reference TRBV19 and TRBJ1-4): DGGITQSPKYLFRKEGQNVTLSCEQNLNHDAMYWYRQDPGQGLRLIYYSQIVNDFQKGDIAEGYSVSREKKESFPLTVTSAQKNPTAFYLCASNPGQSINEKLFFGSGTQLSVL.